The source of this TCR beta chain is a study of CD8+ T cells in alopecia areata. Study observations and caveats: An increase in clonality over normal scalp was evident in lesional scalp, especially alopecia totalis/universalis.

The J segment lost 0 bases and the V segment lost 3 bases, leaving 5 bases of the junction unmatched. The CDR3 extends over 18 amino acids. Germline assignment: CDR1 LNHNV and CDR2 YYDKDF (reference sequence). Comments on this clone: Its antigen is currently unknown.

Sequencing used cDNA as its template, made by extracting RNA and reverse transcribing it. TCRdb's copy holds only in-frame clones and misses some; the assay was immunoSEQ multiplex PCR. The sample lists roughly 130,000 clones; 50% to 60% were seen once. The receptor comes from a human donor with alopecia areata. The sample in question was CD4+ T cells sorted from blood, obtained at week 0. The rearrangement links TRBV15 to TRBJ2-1; 13 bases line up with TRBD2. CDR3 protein: CATSRETSGGNSYNEQFF. The CDR3 nucleotides read TGTGCCACCAGCAGGGAGACTAGCGGGGGGAACTCCTACAATGAGCAGTTCTTC.